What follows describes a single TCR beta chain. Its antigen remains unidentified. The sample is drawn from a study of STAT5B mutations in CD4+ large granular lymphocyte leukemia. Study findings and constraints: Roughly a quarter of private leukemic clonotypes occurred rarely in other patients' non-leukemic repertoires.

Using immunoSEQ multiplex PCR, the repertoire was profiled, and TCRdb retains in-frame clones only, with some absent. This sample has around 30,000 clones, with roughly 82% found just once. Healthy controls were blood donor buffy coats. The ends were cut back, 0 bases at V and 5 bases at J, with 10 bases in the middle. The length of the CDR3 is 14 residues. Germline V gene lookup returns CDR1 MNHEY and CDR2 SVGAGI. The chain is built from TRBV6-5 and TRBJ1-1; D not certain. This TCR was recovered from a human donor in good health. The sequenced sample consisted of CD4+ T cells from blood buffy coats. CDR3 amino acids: CASSYSRYLTEAFF. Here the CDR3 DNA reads TGTGCCAGCAGTTACTCGAGGTATTTAACTGAAGCTTTCTTT.